Presented here are 5 T cell receptor beta chains from one specimen sequenced in a study of radiation and T cells in renal cell carcinoma. Generated by immunoSEQ multiplex PCR, the TCRdb table keeps only in-frame clones and is missing some. The sample lists about 86,000 clones; 85% were seen once. Time point defined: blood 4 weeks post-SBRT, at nephrectomy. Treatment reported: 15 Gy SBRT to primary tumor, nephrectomy 4 weeks later. The specimen comprised blood, sampled from a patient whose treatment included radiotherapy and nephrectomy. The receptor source for this set is a man aged 45-65 years with renal cell carcinoma.

Concerning this clone itself: A junction boundary mismatches the germline segment, possibly from a read error. This chain connects TRBV7-7 to TRBJ2-3, with a weak D call TRBD2 (5 bases). The CDR3 has 13 residues. Germline lookup yields CDR1 SSHAT and CDR2 FNYEAQ (reference sequence). This chain's CDR3 is CASSPLAPDTQYF. The DNA of the CDR3 is TGTGCTAGCAGCCCCCTAGCTCCGGATACGCAGTATTTT.

The chain couples TRBV5-4 to TRBJ2-1, with 12 bases lining up with TRBD1. The germline gives CDR1 SGHNT, CDR2 YYREEE (reference sequence). V was pared by 4 bases and J by 7 bases, with 9 bases of the junction left unmatched. This CDR3 has 16 amino acids. CDR3 region: CASSPGWDRGPNEQFF. Written as DNA, the CDR3 is TGTGCCAGCAGCCCGGGATGGGACAGGGGGCCTAATGAGCAGTTCTTC.

The genes are TRBV4-1 and TRBJ2-3; D call uncertain. In germline, CDR1 is MGHRA, CDR2 YSYEKL. CDR3 length: 16 amino acids. The germline V and J ends were trimmed by 6 bases and 0 bases, with 16 bases remaining between them. The CDR3 protein is CASRSDGFYSTDTQYF. The DNA for the CDR3 is TGCGCCAGCAGATCGGACGGATTTTATAGCACAGATACGCAGTATTTT.

Comment on this clone: The same CDR3 arises from other DNA sequences in this sample as well. This chain joins TRBV27 and TRBJ2-7, with a possible D match to TRBD2 (6 bases). V was trimmed by 6 bases and J by 2 bases, leaving 8 bases between them. The CDR3 totals 12 residues. CDR1 is MNHEY, CDR2 SMNVEV, per germline (reference sequence). The CDR3 DNA follows: TGTGCCAGCAGGACGGGAGCCTACGAGCAGTACTTC. Its translation: CASRTGAYEQYF.

The chain is built from TRBV6-5 and TRBJ2-7; TRBD1 matches 7 bases. The CDR3 spans 13 residues. V shed 9 bases, J shed 6 bases, and the junction held 11 bases outside the gene matches. Germline V CDR1 and CDR2: MNHEY, SVGAGI. This CDR3 reads CASQTGFSGEQYF. As DNA, the CDR3 is TGTGCCAGTCAGACAGGGTTCTCGGGCGAGCAGTACTTC.